The clone carrying this T cell receptor beta chain was detected ten times or more. Its antigen is undetermined. This sample is drawn from a study of T-cell reconstitution after alpha-beta-depleted transplantation in children. General observations from the study: About two months after transplant, alpha-beta T cells reportedly came from several hundred expanded graft clones. Surviving recipient T cells and intrathymic progenitors accounted for some patients' high TCRbeta diversity at day 60. A year had passed since transplant, and T-cell counts and diversity by then came mostly from newly produced T cells.

Germline-derived CDR1 and CDR2 are SGDLS and YYNGEE. V was trimmed by 0 bases and J by 4 bases, leaving 11 bases between them. CDR3 length: 14 amino acids. Molecular barcoding with unique molecular identifiers was used for the TCRbeta library. One entry per CDR3 protein results from TCRdb running MiXCR on the PCR reads. The sample contains roughly 250,000 distinct CDR3 sequences, 7.5% to 9.5% of which appear only once. This receptor was taken from a male patient between 10 and 17 years old who had a stem cell transplant for acute lymphoblastic leukemia, so the T cells may come from the graft donor. The chain is built from TRBV9 and TRBJ2-7, with D possibly TRBD1 on 6 matching bases. This specimen was PBMCs, mostly from graft donor cells, taken 180 days after TCRalphabeta/CD19-depleted stem cell transplant. CDR3 nucleotide sequence: TGTGCCAGCAGCGTAGGGACAGTTTCTTACGAGCAGTACTTC. Translation gives CASSVGTVSYEQYF.